This T cell receptor beta chain appears in the sequencing data of a study of T cell responses to AZD1222 COVID-19 vaccine. Notes on the study in general: The study found vaccine-associated CD4 TCRs spanning spike, dominant at 160-218 and 743-854. Spike-specific TCR breadth and depth were elevated following two AZD1222 doses. White British people made up most donors, females outnumbered males, and clonal diversity was possibly underestimated. A reported finding is that nearly half of spike-specific TCRs target unmutated variant regions.

Using immunoSEQ multiplex PCR, the repertoire was profiled, and TCRdb retains in-frame clones only, with some absent. The table shows 150,000 or so clones, with approximately 78% occurring only once. A note on this clone: The target antigen is unknown.

Trimming took off 4 bases at V and 10 bases at J, with 18 bases between the two ends. This CDR3 spans 15 amino acids. Germline V gene sequence: CDR1 SGDLS, CDR2 YYNGEE. The chain links TRBV9 to TRBJ1-6; D is possibly TRBD1 (5 bases). This receptor was taken from an adult in good health. The sample was peripheral blood, taken on day 0 of MenACWY control vaccination. DNA for the CDR3: TGTGCCAGCAGCCCCTCAGGGATCACCTCCTCACCCCTCCACTTT. As protein: CASSPSGITSSPLHF.